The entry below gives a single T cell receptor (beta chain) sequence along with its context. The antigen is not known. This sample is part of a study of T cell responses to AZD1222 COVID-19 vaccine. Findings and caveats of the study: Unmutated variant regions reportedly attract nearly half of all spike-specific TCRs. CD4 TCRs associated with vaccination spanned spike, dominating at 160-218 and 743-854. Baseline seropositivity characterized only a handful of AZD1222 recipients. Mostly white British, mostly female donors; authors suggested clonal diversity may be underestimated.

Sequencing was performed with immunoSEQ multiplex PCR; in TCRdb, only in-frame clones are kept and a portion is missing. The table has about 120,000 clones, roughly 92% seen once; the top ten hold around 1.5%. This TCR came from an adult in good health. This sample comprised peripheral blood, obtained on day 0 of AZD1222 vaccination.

The CDR3 loop is CASSLFGLAGAGTDTQYF. Here the CDR3 DNA reads TGTGCCAGCAGTTTATTCGGGCTAGCGGGGGCGGGCACAGATACGCAGTATTTT. The chain employs TRBV27 and TRBJ2-3; 10 bases are shared with TRBD2. This CDR3 comprises 18 residues. Germline CDR1 and CDR2: MNHEY and SMNVEV (reference sequence). V lost 1 base and J lost 1; bases outside the gene matches: 8.